Listed below are T cell receptor beta chains from one sample, sequenced in a study of CD8 T cells in ankylosing spondylitis. TCRdb used MiXCR to reprocess the 5' RACE reads, holding one entry per CDR3 protein. The sample contains about 450,000 distinct CDR3 sequences, about 24% of which appear only once. Sequenced: blood, either unsorted or a sorted T cell fraction (not recorded which). Receptors originate from a male donor with ankylosing spondylitis. CDR3s include the opening cysteine and the closing phenylalanine or tryptophan. Fields, in order: CDR3 DNA, CDR3 protein, J gene, V gene, D gene, clone size. The D gene is left open where the match is weak. Clone size is not always given. Where it is, it says once, few, many or a class for expanded clones.

CDR3nt: TGCGCCAGCAGCACCTTCAGGGACACTGAAGCTTTCTTT; CDR3aa: CASSTFRDTEAFF; j_gene: TRBJ1-1; v_gene: TRBV5-1; d_gene: NA; abundance: many
CDR3nt: TGCGCCAGCAGCTCGGACGGACAGCACAATGAGCAGTTCTTC; CDR3aa: CASSSDGQHNEQFF; j_gene: TRBJ2-1; v_gene: TRBV5-1; d_gene: NA; abundance: few
CDR3nt: TGTGCCAGCAGCTTAGAGGGGCGGGGGCAGTATTTT; CDR3aa: CASSLEGRGQYF; j_gene: TRBJ2-3; v_gene: TRBV7-2; d_gene: NA; abundance: NA
CDR3nt: TGTGCCAGCAGGAGGTGGCAGGACGCGGCTGGGAATGAGCAGTTCTTC; CDR3aa: CASRRWQDAAGNEQFF; j_gene: TRBJ2-1; v_gene: TRBV12-3/TRBV12-4; d_gene: NA; abundance: many
CDR3nt: TGTGCCAGCAGCTTGGGGGGGCAAGCTTTCTTT; CDR3aa: CASSLGGQAFF; j_gene: TRBJ1-1; v_gene: TRBV7-2; d_gene: NA; abundance: NA
CDR3nt: TGTGCCACCAGTGGGGCTCGGGGCTGGGACAATGAGCAGTTCTTC; CDR3aa: CATSGARGWDNEQFF; j_gene: TRBJ2-1; v_gene: TRBV24-1; d_gene: NA; abundance: NA
CDR3nt: TGCGCCAGCAGCTTCGTGGGACAGAGCTCCTACAATGAGCAGTTCTTC; CDR3aa: CASSFVGQSSYNEQFF; j_gene: TRBJ2-1; v_gene: TRBV5-1; d_gene: TRBD1; abundance: many
CDR3nt: TGCGCCAGCGGGGTGACAGGGGGGAACACTGAAGCTTTCTTT; CDR3aa: CASGVTGGNTEAFF; j_gene: TRBJ1-1; v_gene: TRBV5-1; d_gene: TRBD1; abundance: NA
CDR3nt: TGTGCCAGCAGAGACAGGGTGTCAGCCCAGCATTTT; CDR3aa: CASRDRVSAQHF; j_gene: TRBJ1-5; v_gene: TRBV2; d_gene: TRBD1; abundance: few
CDR3nt: TGTGCCAGCACAGCCGAAAGAAGAAGCTCTGGAAACACCATATATTTT; CDR3aa: CASTAERRSSGNTIYF; j_gene: TRBJ1-3; v_gene: TRBV6-1; d_gene: NA; abundance: few